This TCR beta chain was sequenced for a study of blood T cell repertoires in COVID-19. Across the study: Samples came from the United States, Italy and Spain, spanning acute and convalescent COVID-19. The analysed material was cDNA or gDNA that came from T cells, B-cell-depleted T cells, or PBMCs.

During active infection, Seattle patients enrolled and were then monitored through disease. Looked up from germline, CDR1 is SGHRS and CDR2 is YFSETQ. The V and J ends lost 1 base and 4 bases respectively, with 6 bases between them. The CDR3 has 14 residues. In the original workflow: Researchers report that nucleated cell counts were estimated from reference gene primer amplification. Profiled with immunoSEQ multiplex PCR; TCRdb holds only in-frame clones, not every one. That table supplies the V and J calls and clone size; D and trimming were determined from the DNA. This sample has some 240,000 clones; 80% to 85% occur once, and the top ten carry 5.2%. Regarding this clone: The same CDR3 also results from other DNA sequences found in this sample.

This receptor was identified in a woman between 65 and 79 years old with COVID-19, enrolled during active disease. The chain is built from TRBV5-1 and TRBJ2-6, with D unresolved. Sample: peripheral blood. The CDR3 DNA reads TGCGCCAGCAGCTTGTATTCGGGGGCCAACGTCCTGACTTTC. This gives the protein CASSLYSGANVLTF.